The 14 T cell receptor beta chains reported below all come from one sample, sequenced in a study of cytomegalovirus exposure and HLA in healthy donors. Amplification used 60 Vbeta primers and 13 Jbeta primers. Libraries were prepared by immunoSEQ multiplex PCR; TCRdb keeps only in-frame clonotypes and omits some of them. The table includes fewer than 200,000 clones, 81% detected once. Sequencing was done on a sample of PBMCs. The receptors were gathered from a man aged 40-55 years in good health and CMV-seropositive.

V and J are TRBV6-5 and TRBJ2-1; D may be TRBD2 (6 bases). The CDR3 contains 15 residues. Trimming stripped 7 bases from V and 6 bases from J, with 19 bases between. The V gene's germline CDR1 is MNHEY and CDR2 SVGAGI. The CDR3 coding sequence is TGTGCCAGCACTAGTAAGGGACTTTCGAGCAATGAGCAGTTCTTC. Translating it yields CASTSKGLSSNEQFF.

This clone was recorded a few times. The genes are TRBV5-8 and TRBJ1-5; 7 bases agree with TRBD1. Germline values: CDR1 SGHTS, CDR2 YDEGEE. The CDR3 contains 14 residues. V trimming: 4 bases; J trimming: 6 bases; junction bases outside the gene matches: 7. The CDR3 is CASSPTQGGQPQHF. CDR3 DNA sequence: TGTGCCAGCAGCCCGACTCAGGGGGGTCAGCCCCAGCATTTT.

The table lists this clone with a few counts. The rearrangement links TRBV5-4 to TRBJ2-1; no clear D. This CDR3 contains 16 residues. V lost 3 bases and J 6 bases, leaving 19 bases between the germline ends. CDR1 and CDR2 (germline): SGHNT, YYREEE (reference sequence). CDR3 region: CASSSSAALGSNEQFF. The CDR3 bases are TGTGCCAGCAGCTCTTCGGCGGCGCTTGGGTCCAATGAGCAGTTCTTC.

This clone has a handful of counts. This chain connects TRBV29-1 to TRBJ1-1; D unclear. CDR3 length: 11 residues. CDR1 is SQVTM, CDR2 ANQGSEA, per germline. The chain's CDR3 is CSGSGNTEAFF. DNA of the CDR3: TGCTCGGGGTCGGGGAACACTGAAGCTTTCTTT.

V and J are TRBV7-2 and TRBJ1-2, with D hard to call. This CDR3 has 13 amino acids. Trimming cost V 1 base and J 6 bases, with 9 bases left between them. The germline V gene encodes CDR1 SGHTA and CDR2 FQGNSA. The CDR3 bases are TGTGCCAGCAGCTTAGTATTCGAGGATGGCTACACCTTC. Amino acids: CASSLVFEDGYTF. The variable domain in full, with the rest retrieved from reference TRBV7-2 and TRBJ1-2, is GAGVSQSPSNKVTEKGKDVELRCDPISGHTALYWYRQSLGQGLEFLIYFQGNSAPDKSGLPSDRFSAERTGGSVSTLTIQRTQQEDSAVYLCASSLVFEDGYTFGSGTRLTVV.

The chain joins TRBV7-9 to TRBJ2-7, with D possibly TRBD1 on 6 matching bases. The CDR3 loop spans 15 amino acids. Germline V gene lookup returns CDR1 SEHNR and CDR2 FQNEAQ (reference sequence). Trimming took off 6 bases at V and 0 bases at J, with 15 bases between the two ends. The CDR3 DNA sequence: TGTGCCAGCAGATATAACCGGGACAACTCCTACGAGCAGTACTTC. As protein: CASRYNRDNSYEQYF.

The chain has TRBV4-1 and TRBJ2-3; D uncertain. CDR1 MGHRA and CDR2 YSYEKL come from the germline V gene. The CDR3 is made up of 17 amino acids. The V gene lost 1 base and the J gene lost 0 bases, with 14 bases spanning the gap. As DNA, the CDR3 is TGCGCCAGCAGCCAAGGCCTGGGCGCAAGTAGCACAGATACGCAGTATTTT. Protein: CASSQGLGASSTDTQYF.

This clone was counted a single time. Written as DNA, the CDR3 is TGTGCCAGCAGCTTAGCTGGCTCAGATACGCAGTATTTT. Its protein product is CASSLAGSDTQYF. The rearrangement uses TRBV7-9 and TRBJ2-3; no clear D gene. Trimming shortened V by 0 bases and J by 4 bases, and 5 bases separated the two germline ends. This CDR3 spans 13 amino acids. Germline V lookup: CDR1 SEHNR, CDR2 FQNEAQ (reference sequence). The entire variable domain, with the rest obtained from reference TRBV7-9 and TRBJ2-3, is as follows: DTGVSQNPRHKITKRGQNVTFRCDPISEHNRLYWYRQTLGQGPEFLTYFQNEAQLEKSRLLSDRFSAERPKGSFSTLEIQRTEQGDSAMYLCASSLAGSDTQYFGPGTRLTVL.

The gene calls are TRBV28 and TRBJ2-1; 9 nucleotides align to TRBD2. This CDR3 is built from 15 residues. Looked up from germline, CDR1 is MDHEN and CDR2 is SYDVKM. V lost 2 bases to trimming and J lost 9 bases; unmatched junction nucleotides: 8. CDR3 residues: CASSLAGGPVGEQFF. The CDR3 DNA follows: TGTGCCAGCAGTTTAGCGGGAGGGCCTGTCGGTGAGCAGTTCTTC.

The chain employs TRBV5-8 and TRBJ2-1, with 11 bases that match TRBD2. Germline loops: CDR1 SGHTS, CDR2 YDEGEE. The ends lost 5 bases at V and 0 bases at J; junction bases unmatched: 10. The CDR3 sequence is 18 residues long. The chain's CDR3 is CASSPDPSGRFSYNEQFF. The CDR3 DNA reads as TGTGCCAGCAGTCCCGACCCTAGCGGGAGGTTCTCCTACAATGAGCAGTTCTTC. The full variable domain, completed using reference TRBV5-8 and TRBJ2-1, is EAGVTQSPTHLIKTRGQQATLRCSPISGHTSVYWYQQALGLGLQFLLWYDEGEERNRGNFPPRFSGRQFPNYSSELNVNALELEDSALYLCASSPDPSGRFSYNEQFFGPGTRLTVL.

In this sample, this clone turned up a few times. The gene calls are TRBV7-8 and TRBJ1-6; maybe TRBD1 (5 bases). Looked up from germline, CDR1 is SGHVS and CDR2 is FQNEAQ. V was trimmed by 1 base and J by 0 bases, leaving 10 bases between them. This CDR3 region has 17 residues. The CDR3 DNA sequence: TGTGCCAGCAGCTTAGGCAGGGCGAGCTCCTATAATTCACCCCTCCACTTT. Translated, it gives CASSLGRASSYNSPLHF.

This clone was picked up one time. This chain joins TRBV6-1 and TRBJ2-5; 7 bases match TRBD1. J lost 5 bases, V lost 6 bases, and 9 bases had no gene match. This CDR3 has 14 residues. Germline V CDR1 and CDR2: MNHNS, SASEGT. Written as DNA, the CDR3 is TGTGCCAGCAGGGATCTGACAGGGATGGAGACCCAGTACTTC. Translation gives CASRDLTGMETQYF.

V gene TRBV27 combines with J gene TRBJ1-2, with 7 bases matching TRBD1. The V segment lost 2 bases and the J segment 6 bases; nucleotides outside the gene matches: 6. CDR3 length equals 14 residues. Germline values: CDR1 MNHEY, CDR2 SMNVEV (reference sequence). The CDR3: CASSLRGGHNGYTF. In nucleotides, the CDR3 is TGTGCCAGCAGTTTAAGAGGGGGCCATAATGGCTACACCTTC.

This clone was recorded once. As DNA, the CDR3 is TGTGCCAGCAGCATTCACAGGGGTGATAATGAAAAACTGTTTTTT. This sequence encodes CASSIHRGDNEKLFF. This chain uses TRBV7-2 with TRBJ1-4, with 7 nucleotides matching TRBD1. Germline CDR1 SGHTA, CDR2 FQGNSA. This CDR3 comprises 15 residues. Trimming at V came to 5 bases and at J to 4 bases, leaving 7 bases not matched to a gene.